Below, one T cell receptor (beta chain) is given with its context. The antigen is unknown. The data belong to a study of cytomegalovirus exposure and HLA in healthy donors. V was shortened by 5 bases and J by 9 bases, with 20 bases between the two germline ends. The CDR3 runs 14 residues. Germline V lookup: CDR1 GTSNPN, CDR2 SVGIG (reference sequence). Study conclusions and caveats: An observed cluster of highly shared sequence variants was recorded as a likely sequencing artifact. Analysis performed later found roughly 17,000 TCR beta sequences associated with HLA alleles at 0.05 false discovery rate.

The donors were healthy bone marrow donors. Use of 60 Vbeta and 13 Jbeta primers characterized the PCR. The repertoire was sequenced with immunoSEQ multiplex PCR; TCRdb's copy has only in-frame clones and lacks some. The table records about 160,000 clones, approximately 85% of them present only once. The chain carries TRBV30 and TRBJ1-5; D is uncertain. Sequencing was performed on PBMCs. This receptor was taken from a man in his forties or fifties in good health and CMV-seropositive. CDR3 region: CAWDHGVLGSPQHF. CDR3 in DNA: TGTGCCTGGGACCACGGGGTTCTCGGTTCGCCCCAGCATTTT.